Listed below are T cell receptor beta chains from one sample, sequenced in a study of a mutant IDH1 vaccine in newly diagnosed glioma. The table came from immunoSEQ multiplex PCR; TCRdb's copy has only in-frame clones and leaves some out. The table has roughly 25,000 clones, less than 85% seen once. Antigen specificity for these receptors is unknown. The sample here was PBMCs, taken from a glioma patient whose treatment included an IDH1 peptide vaccine. The source is a young man with glioma. Each CDR3 is given with its conserved first and last residue. A D gene is named only where the DNA matches it firmly. Rows give clone size only sometimes, using once, few, many, or a class for an expanded clone.

>TRBJ2-2|once|TRBD2|TRBV7-2
TGTGCCAGCAGCTTTAGCGGGGGGGCGGTCACCGGGGAGCTGTTTTTT
CASSFSGGAVTGELFF
>TRBJ1-6|.|.|TRBV11-1
TGTGCCAGCAGCTTACGGGTCGGGTCACCCCTCCACTTT
CASSLRVGSPLHF
>TRBJ2-1|.|.|TRBV28
TGTGCCAGCAGTACCGGGACAACGGTTTCCTACAATGAGCAGTTCTTC
CASSTGTTVSYNEQFF
>TRBJ2-7|.|.|TRBV9
TGTGCCAGCAGCGTAGGGGGGGCAGGGTACGAGCAGTACTTC
CASSVGGAGYEQYF
>TRBJ2-2|.|TRBD2|TRBV5-1
TGCGCCAGCAGTACGGCGGGAGCACCTGAGGGGGAGCTGTTTTTT
CASSTAGAPEGELFF
>TRBJ1-2|.|TRBD1|TRBV29-1
TGCAGCGTAAGAGGGAGCTCCGGGACAGAAGGCTATGGCTACACCTTC
CSVRGSSGTEGYGYTF
>TRBJ2-5|.|.|TRBV19
TGTGCCAGTAGCCTGGGCCAGGGGGAGACCCAGTACTTC
CASSLGQGETQYF
>TRBJ2-3|.|.|TRBV2
TGTGCCAGCAGTGAAAGGGGGAGGAACACAGATACGCAGTATTTT
CASSERGRNTDTQYF
>TRBJ1-4|.|TRBD1|TRBV4-1
TGCGCCAGCAGCCATACAGGGGGGCTGGATGAAAAACTGTTTTTT
CASSHTGGLDEKLFF
>TRBJ1-1|.|.|TRBV6-1
TGTGCCAGCACTGCTGGGTATTACACTGAAGCTTTCTTT
CASTAGYYTEAFF
>TRBJ1-3|.|.|TRBV4-2
TGTGCCAGCAGCCATGGCCCGGGGGGAACTGGAAACACCATATATTTT
CASSHGPGGTGNTIYF
>TRBJ1-2|.|TRBD1|TRBV19
TGTGCCAGTAGTATTTCCTCAGGGGGCTATGGCTACACCTTC
CASSISSGGYGYTF
>TRBJ1-1|.|.|TRBV6-5
TGTGCCAGCAGTTACTCGCGGGGCACTGAAGCTTTCTTT
CASSYSRGTEAFF
>TRBJ1-4|.|.|TRBV5-6
TGTGCCAGCAGCTTGGCCACGGACTTAAATGAAAAACTGTTTTTT
CASSLATDLNEKLFF
>TRBJ1-2|once|TRBD1|TRBV2
TGTGCCAGCAGCCGGGGACAGGGGGCCTATGGCTACACCTTC
CASSRGQGAYGYTF
>TRBJ1-4|.|.|TRBV2
TGTGCCAGGGGGGCCGTTGGGCAGGCTAATGAAAAACTGTTTTTT
CARGAVGQANEKLFF
>TRBJ2-2|.|.|TRBV30
TGTGCCTGGTCCCTGAGGGCTACCGGGGAGCTGTTTTTT
CAWSLRATGELFF
>TRBJ2-3|.|TRBD1|TRBV5-1
TGCGCCAGCACCCACGGACAGGGCCGCACAGATACGCAGTATTTT
CASTHGQGRTDTQYF
>TRBJ1-1|.|TRBD1|TRBV30
TGTGCCTGGAGTGTGGGAACAGGGGACAAAGCTTTCTTT
CAWSVGTGDKAFF
>TRBJ1-5|.|.|TRBV6-1
TGTGCCAGCAGTGAGGACAGCTATAACAATCAGCCCCAGCATTTT
CASSEDSYNNQPQHF
>TRBJ2-5|.|TRBD2|TRBV7-6
TGTGCCAGCAGCTTAGTTGCGGGAGGGCCTAGAGGGACCCAGTACTTC
CASSLVAGGPRGTQYF
>TRBJ1-1|few|.|TRBV19
TGTGCCAGTAGTATAACGGCAGCAAAGTCACCAGAAGCTTTCTTT
CASSITAAKSPEAFF
>TRBJ2-4|.|.|TRBV5-1
TGCGCCAGCAGCTTGGGAGACGAATTAGCCAAAAACATTCAGTACTTC
CASSLGDELAKNIQYF
>TRBJ2-7|.|TRBD1|TRBV5-1
TGCGCCAGCAGCGCTGGACAGGGGAGATACTACGAGCAGTACTTC
CASSAGQGRYYEQYF
>TRBJ1-1|.|.|TRBV5-1
TGCGCCAGCAGCTTGGAGCCGACCCGAGAAGCTTTCTTT
CASSLEPTREAFF
>TRBJ2-3|.|.|TRBV5-6
TGTGCCAGCAGCTTGCGAAGGTTTTTCACAGATACGCAGTATTTT
CASSLRRFFTDTQYF
>TRBJ1-1|.|TRBD1|TRBV30
TGTGCCTGGAGTGTAACAGGGGGCCTTCTACGAGCTTTCTTT
CAWSVTGGLLRAFF
>TRBJ2-7|.|.|TRBV7-9
TGTGCCAGCAGCTTAGTAACCTCTCCCTACGAGCAGTACTTC
CASSLVTSPYEQYF
>TRBJ1-4|.|TRBD1|TRBV2
TGTGCCAGCAGTGATGGACAGGGGGATGAAAAACTGTTTTTT
CASSDGQGDEKLFF
>TRBJ1-4|.|.|TRBV30
TGTGCCTGGCGTCGGGAATCTAATGAAAAACTGTTTTTT
CAWRRESNEKLFF
>TRBJ1-2|.|TRBD1|TRBV2
TGTGCCAGCAGTGAAGCGCCATACCGGACAGGGACGAATGGCTACACCTTC
CASSEAPYRTGTNGYTF
>TRBJ1-4|few|.|TRBV19
TGTGCCAGTAGTATGGTCCAGGGAGCACGGCTTGAAAAACTGTTTTTT
CASSMVQGARLEKLFF
>TRBJ2-2|.|.|TRBV5-5
TGTGCCAGCAGCCTATTGCAAGGGGAGCTGTTTTTT
CASSLLQGELFF
>TRBJ2-5|.|TRBD1|TRBV7-9
TGTGCCAGCAGCCACCCTAAGGGGGCCCAAGAGACCCAGTACTTC
CASSHPKGAQETQYF
>TRBJ2-2|once|TRBD2|TRBV9
TGTGCCAGCAGCGTAGCTACTAGCGGGAGTTCTACCGGGGAGCTGTTTTTT
CASSVATSGSSTGELFF
>TRBJ2-1|.|.|TRBV5-6
TGTGCCAGCAGCTTGGTCACTAGCTATGAGCAGTTCTTC
CASSLVTSYEQFF
>TRBJ2-5|.|.|TRBV5-5
TGTGCCAGCAGCTTGGACGCGGGGTATCGAGAGACCCAGTACTTC
CASSLDAGYRETQYF
>TRBJ1-3|.|.|TRBV2
TGTGCCAGCAGTCGGGAGGGGTCTGGAAACACCATATATTTT
CASSREGSGNTIYF
>TRBJ2-3|.|.|TRBV29-1
TGCAGCGTTTCAAGGTCTAGCACAGATACGCAGTATTTT
CSVSRSSTDTQYF
>TRBJ1-4|.|.|TRBV5-1
TGCGCCAGCAGCCCCTCACCGACGGGTGCGAGTGAACTGTTTTTT
CASSPSPTGASELFF
>TRBJ2-7|.|.|TRBV7-9
TGTGCCAGCAGCTTAGTGTCGGGAGCAGTGGTTGAGCAGTACTTC
CASSLVSGAVVEQYF
>TRBJ1-1|.|.|TRBV5-1
TGCGCCAGCAGCTTGGGGGCCGGGGCAGGAGGGGACACTGAAGCTTTCTTT
CASSLGAGAGGDTEAFF
>TRBJ1-3|.|.|TRBV6-1
TGTGCCAGCAGTGACCGGGACCTGAGACACGGAAACACCATATATTTT
CASSDRDLRHGNTIYF
>TRBJ1-4|.|.|TRBV4-1
TGCGCCAGCAGCAACGGGCCGAACGAAAAACTGTTTTTT
CASSNGPNEKLFF
>TRBJ1-1|.|.|TRBV4-1
TGCGCCAGCAGCCGGCAAGACATGGACACTGAAGCTTTCTTT
CASSRQDMDTEAFF
>TRBJ1-1|.|.|TRBV6-5
TGTGCCAGCAGTTCCGCCCAGTTAGGGGGGTTTACTGAAGCTTTCTTT
CASSSAQLGGFTEAFF
>TRBJ2-3|once|.|TRBV19
TGTGCCAGTAGTCCTCCACTGGGTGAGGGGACGCAGTATTTT
CASSPPLGEGTQYF
>TRBJ2-7|.|.|TRBV5-4
TGTGCCAGCAGCTTGTGGGAGGGGGCATCCTACGAGCAGTACTTC
CASSLWEGASYEQYF
>TRBJ2-7|.|TRBD2|TRBV5-6
TGTGCCAGCAGCTTGGCGGGGGGATCCGAGCAGTACTTC
CASSLAGGSEQYF
>TRBJ1-3|.|TRBD1|TRBV30
TGTGCCTGGAGTCCAACTTGGGACAGGGGGGTGAGTGGAAACACCATATATTTT
CAWSPTWDRGVSGNTIYF
>TRBJ2-7|.|.|TRBV5-5
TGTGCCAGCAGCTTGGTAGGCAGGGGCTACGAGCAGTACTTC
CASSLVGRGYEQYF
>TRBJ2-1|.|TRBD2|TRBV5-1
TGCGCCAGCAGCTTCCGTTCGGGGCGGGAGGGCAATACTGAGCAGTTCTTC
CASSFRSGREGNTEQFF
>TRBJ2-7|once|TRBD1|TRBV5-6
TGTGCCAGCAGCTTGGGGGACAGGGTCGAGCAGTACTTC
CASSLGDRVEQYF
>TRBJ2-2|.|TRBD2|TRBV5-1
TGCGCCAGCAACGTGGGGACTAGCGACGGGGAGCTGTTTTTT
CASNVGTSDGELFF